This T cell receptor beta chain was recovered during a study of blood T cell repertoires in COVID-19. The protocol was immunoSEQ multiplex PCR, while the TCRdb copy is restricted to in-frame clones and leaves out a portion. The table includes 100,000 to 140,000 clones, 88% detected once. V shed 5 bases and J shed 10 bases, with 15 bases lying between them. Germline CDR1 MDHEN, CDR2 SYDVKM. CDR3 size: 13 residues. The material sequenced was peripheral blood. The V and J genes are TRBV28 and TRBJ2-1, with D tentatively TRBD2 (6 bases). The receptor's source is a man over 45 with active or convalescent COVID-19. In nucleotides, the CDR3 is TGTGCCAGCAGTCGAGGGCAGGGACTGGAGCAGTTCTTC. It encodes CASSRGQGLEQFF.